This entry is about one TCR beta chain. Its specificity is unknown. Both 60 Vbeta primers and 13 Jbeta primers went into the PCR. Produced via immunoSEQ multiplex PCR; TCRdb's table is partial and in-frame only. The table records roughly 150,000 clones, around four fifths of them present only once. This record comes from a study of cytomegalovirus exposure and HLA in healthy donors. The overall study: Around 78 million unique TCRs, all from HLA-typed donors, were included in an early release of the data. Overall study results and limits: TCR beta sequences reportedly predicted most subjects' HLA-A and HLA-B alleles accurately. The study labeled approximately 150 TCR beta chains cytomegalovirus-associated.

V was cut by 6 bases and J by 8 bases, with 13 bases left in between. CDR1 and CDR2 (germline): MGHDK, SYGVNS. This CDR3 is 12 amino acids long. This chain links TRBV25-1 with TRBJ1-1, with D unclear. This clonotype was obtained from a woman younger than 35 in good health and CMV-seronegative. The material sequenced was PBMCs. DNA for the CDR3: TGTGCCAGCAGCGCCATCGGGAGCGAAGCTTTCTTT. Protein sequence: CASSAIGSEAFF.